The next 31 T cell receptor beta chains were all read from a single sample in a study of circulating and synovial CD4+ cells in juvenile arthritis. Clones were read by immunoSEQ multiplex PCR, and TCRdb kept only the in-frame ones, dropping some. The sample contains 30,000 to 40,000 clones, nearly 95% of which appear only once. What was sequenced was CD4+ T cells from blood. The receptors originated from a human donor with juvenile idiopathic arthritis.

This chain joins TRBV9 and TRBJ2-2, with D perhaps matching TRBD2 (6 bases). Germline V gives CDR1 SGDLS, CDR2 YYNGEE. The CDR3 covers 16 residues. Trimming shortened V by 4 bases and J by 4 bases, and 17 bases separated the two germline ends. CDR3 sequence: CASSPRRGSGTGELFF. CDR3 bases: TGTGCCAGCAGCCCCCGGAGGGGTAGCGGCACCGGGGAGCTGTTTTTT.

The chain links TRBV12-2 to TRBJ1-5. TRBV12-2 is assigned pseudogene status. This CDR3 contains 15 residues. The CDR3 here is CASRFPPGLNQPQHF. The CDR3 DNA sequence: TGTGCAAGTCGCTTCCCCCCGGGACTTAATCAGCCCCAGCATTTT.

The genes are TRBV6-6 and TRBJ1-5; D unclear. The CDR3 loop spans 14 amino acids. Germline V gene data show CDR1 as MNHNY and CDR2 as SVGAGI (reference sequence). The V end was cut by 8 bases, the J end by 0 bases, with 11 bases between. CDR3 region: CASRPGASNQPQHF. The CDR3 nucleotides are TGTGCCAGCCGGCCTGGAGCTAGCAATCAGCCCCAGCATTTT.

The V gene is TRBV30, the J gene TRBJ1-5; D is perhaps TRBD1 (5 bases). The CDR3 is made up of 14 amino acids. Trimming took 3 bases from V and 4 from J, leaving 13 bases between them. Germline CDR1 GTSNPN, CDR2 SVGIG (reference sequence). CDR3 sequence: CAWSPPAGNQPQHF. The CDR3 DNA reads as TGTGCCTGGAGCCCCCCCGCAGGGAATCAGCCCCAGCATTTT.

This chain joins TRBV6-1 and TRBJ1-1, with 9 positions matching TRBD1. Germline trimming cut 5 bases from V and 5 bases from J; bases unmatched to any gene: 9. This CDR3 region has 15 residues. Germline V gene sequence: CDR1 MNHNS, CDR2 SASEGT. CDR3 DNA: TGTGCCAGCAGTCCGACAACAGGGGGCTGGACTGAAGCTTTCTTT. This encodes CASSPTTGGWTEAFF.

This chain joins TRBV19 and TRBJ2-7, with 9 bases aligning to TRBD1. Germline V gene lookup returns CDR1 LNHDA and CDR2 SQIVND (reference sequence). V lost 3 bases, J lost 1 base, and 1 base stayed unmatched. The CDR3 extends over 14 amino acids. The CDR3 coding sequence is TGTGCCAGTAGTATCGACAGGGGGTCCTACGAGCAGTACTTC. The encoded protein is CASSIDRGSYEQYF.

V and J are TRBV19 and TRBJ1-5; 7 nucleotides align to TRBD1. Germline trimming cut 4 bases from V and 3 bases from J; bases unmatched to any gene: 6. CDR1 LNHDA and CDR2 SQIVND come from the germline V gene (reference sequence). This CDR3 region has 15 residues. CDR3 DNA: TGTGCCAGTAGTAGACAGGGATGGAACAATCAGCCCCAGCATTTT. Protein sequence: CASSRQGWNNQPQHF.

The chain couples TRBV6-5 to TRBJ1-3, with D uncertain. The CDR3 length is 14 residues. The germline V and J ends were trimmed by 5 bases and 1 base, with 9 bases remaining between them. Germline assignment: CDR1 MNHEY and CDR2 SVGAGI. The CDR3 loop is CASSRGLSGNTIYF. The CDR3 DNA is TGTGCCAGCAGTAGAGGGTTATCTGGAAACACCATATATTTT.

Notes on this clone: At one of its ends the junction is not consistent with the germline gene, which may arise from a read error. This same CDR3 is encoded by further DNA sequences in the sample. The CDR3 coding sequence is TGCGCCAGCAGCGAGGTGGGGGGAATGGGTTCACCCCTCCACTTT. Translated, it gives CASSEVGGMGSPLHF. The chain couples TRBV7-8 to TRBJ1-6, with D perhaps matching TRBD1 (5 bases). The V gene's germline CDR1 is SGHVS and CDR2 FQNEAQ. The CDR3 is made up of 15 amino acids.

The V and J genes are TRBV11-2 and TRBJ2-3; no reliable D call. Trimming took 4 bases from V and 5 from J, leaving 4 bases between them. This CDR3 spans 11 amino acids. From germline, CDR1 is SGHAT and CDR2 FQNNGV. The CDR3 sequence: CASSSRDTQYF. The DNA of the CDR3 is TGTGCCAGCAGCTCCAGAGATACGCAGTATTTT.

The chain carries TRBV7-3 and TRBJ2-7; D not certain. Trimming removed 3 bases at V and 0 bases at J, with 6 bases between. Germline assignment: CDR1 SGHTA and CDR2 FQGTGA. The CDR3 has 13 amino acids. This CDR3 reads CASSFGPSYEQYF. The CDR3 nucleotides read TGTGCCAGCAGCTTTGGCCCCTCCTACGAGCAGTACTTC.

The chain carries TRBV11-2 and TRBJ2-7; the D gene is possibly TRBD2 (5 bases). Deletions cut 8 bases from V and 5 bases from J, with 16 bases between. This CDR3 contains 13 residues. In germline, CDR1 is SGHAT, CDR2 FQNNGV. The CDR3 DNA sequence: TGTGCCAGCCGCCTACTAGGGTACCACGAGCAGTACTTC. Its protein product is CASRLLGYHEQYF.

This sequence joins TRBV7-6 and TRBJ1-2; 9 bases are shared with TRBD1. The CDR3 runs 15 residues. Germline-derived CDR1 and CDR2 are SGHVS and FNYEAQ. V lost 4 bases, J lost 4 bases, and 7 bases stayed unmatched. This CDR3 is CASSSTGGEPYGYTF. In nucleotides, the CDR3 is TGTGCCAGCAGCTCCACAGGGGGCGAGCCCTATGGCTACACCTTC.

The genes are TRBV18 and TRBJ2-3; 7 bases agree with TRBD2. The CDR3 covers 15 residues. Germline CDR1 reads KGHSH; CDR2 reads LQKENI. Trimming cost V 3 bases and J 5 bases; bases outside gene matches: 8. As DNA, the CDR3 is TGTGCCAGCTCACCCCCGGCGGGAGAGGGAGATACGCAGTATTTT. Translation: CASSPPAGEGDTQYF.

A note on this clone: Other DNA variants within this sample encode the same CDR3. V is TRBV27 and J is TRBJ1-6; no definite D call. The CDR3 is 16 residues long. Per the germline V gene, CDR1 is MNHEY and CDR2 is SMNVEV (reference sequence). V was shortened by 3 bases and J by 0 bases, with 9 bases between the two germline ends. CDR3 residues: CASSFSGSSYNSPLHF. The CDR3 DNA sequence: TGTGCCAGCAGTTTTAGCGGAAGCTCCTATAATTCACCCCTCCACTTT.

The rearrangement joins TRBV7-6 to TRBJ2-5; 7 nucleotides line up with TRBD2. Germline V gene data show CDR1 as SGHVS and CDR2 as FNYEAQ. With 5 bases clipped from V and 0 bases from J, the junction kept 9 bases outside the gene matches. The CDR3 extends over 16 amino acids. In DNA, the CDR3 is TGTGCCAGCAGCCTGGGGCCTAGCGGCAACCAAGAGACCCAGTACTTC. Residues: CASSLGPSGNQETQYF.

V gene TRBV11-2 combines with J gene TRBJ2-3; 7 positions agree with TRBD2. Germline-derived CDR1 and CDR2 are SGHAT and FQNNGV. Trimming cost V 6 bases and J 0 bases; bases outside gene matches: 12. The CDR3 runs 17 residues. CDR3 in DNA: TGTGCCAGCAGTTATAGAGTGGGGGGGACTAGCACAGATACGCAGTATTTT. This gives the protein CASSYRVGGTSTDTQYF.

This chain connects TRBV6-5 to TRBJ2-6; TRBD1 matches at 7 bases. Germline trimming cut 0 bases from V and 1 base from J; bases unmatched to any gene: 0. CDR1 MNHEY and CDR2 SVGAGI come from the germline V gene. This CDR3 contains 16 residues. The CDR3 spells CASSYSTGSGANVLTF. In DNA form, the CDR3 reads TGTGCCAGCAGTTACTCGACAGGGTCTGGGGCCAACGTCCTGACTTTC.

The gene calls are TRBV6-4 and TRBJ2-7; 7 bases fit TRBD2. Per germline, CDR1 MRHNA and CDR2 SNTAGT. The CDR3 is 20 amino acids. Losses at the gene ends were 2 bases for V and 3 bases for J; bases not matched to a gene: 22. The DNA for the CDR3 is TGTGCCAGCAGTGACGGTTCGTCGGAACAAGAGGCTAGCGGAAACTACGAGCAGTACTTC. Its translation: CASSDGSSEQEASGNYEQYF.

This clone was counted only a few times. The chain is built from TRBV19 and TRBJ1-4; 7 bases are a match to TRBD1. CDR3 size: 15 residues. Per germline, CDR1 LNHDA and CDR2 SQIVND (reference sequence). V dropped 6 bases and J dropped 7; count of bases not matched to a gene: 11. This CDR3 is CASSPQGVASEKLFF. CDR3 bases: TGTGCCAGTAGCCCTCAGGGGGTGGCCAGTGAAAAACTGTTTTTT.

The V and J genes are TRBV10-3 and TRBJ2-3; the D is unclear. V lost 2 bases and J 4 bases, leaving 4 bases between the germline ends. The CDR3 contains 12 residues. CDR1 and CDR2 (germline): ENHRY, SYGVKD. The CDR3 DNA follows: TGTGCCATCAGTGAGGCGGCAGATACGCAGTATTTT. Amino acid sequence: CAISEAADTQYF.

A few counts support this clone. The V gene is TRBV6-1, the J gene TRBJ1-6; 8 bases are a match to TRBD1. This CDR3 has 13 residues. V was clipped by 10 bases and J by 10 bases; unmatched bases: 9. The germline CDR1 and CDR2 sequences are MNHNS and SASEGT. The CDR3: CATKDRDRSPLHF. The CDR3 coding sequence is TGTGCCACCAAGGACAGGGACCGGTCACCCCTCCACTTT.

The chain joins TRBV11-3 to TRBJ2-3; a weak D match, TRBD1 (6 bases). This CDR3 is 11 amino acids long. Germline lookup yields CDR1 SGHNT and CDR2 YENEEA. V dropped 3 bases and J dropped 10 bases, with 8 bases sitting between them. CDR3 nucleotide sequence: TGTGCCAGCAGCTTGGGGGCGGCGCAGTATTTT. This gives the protein CASSLGAAQYF.

The chain uses TRBV5-1 and TRBJ1-4; D may be TRBD1 (6 bases). Germline-derived CDR1 and CDR2 are SGHRS and YFSETQ. The length of the CDR3 is 16 residues. The V end was cut by 0 bases, the J end by 0 bases, with 9 bases between. DNA of the CDR3: TGCGCCAGCAGCTTGGAACAGGGTGCAACTAATGAAAAACTGTTTTTT. It translates to CASSLEQGATNEKLFF.

The rearrangement uses TRBV5-1 and TRBJ1-3; TRBD1 is a possible D gene (5 bases). This CDR3 region has 15 residues. Germline CDR1 is SGHRS and CDR2 is YFSETQ. The V gene lost 0 bases and the J gene lost 2 bases, with 9 bases spanning the gap. The CDR3 region has the DNA TGCGCCAGCAGCTTGGGCAGGGTTGCTGGAAACACCATATATTTT. This encodes CASSLGRVAGNTIYF.

This chain uses TRBV7-3 with TRBJ2-1, with 8 bases matching TRBD1. Germline CDR1 and CDR2: SGHTA and FQGTGA. Trimming took 5 bases from V and 7 from J; bases not matched to a gene: 7. This CDR3 region has 14 residues. The CDR3 here is CASSARDRRNEQFF. The DNA of the CDR3 is TGTGCCAGCAGCGCACGGGACAGGCGGAATGAGCAGTTCTTC. The complete variable domain, with remaining parts taken from reference TRBV7-3 and TRBJ2-1, reads GAGVSQTPSNKVTEKGKYVELRCDPISGHTALYWYRQSLGQGPEFLIYFQGTGAADDSGLPNDRFFAVRPEGSVSTLKIQRTERGDSAVYLCASSARDRRNEQFFGPGTRLTVL.

This chain connects TRBV27 to TRBJ2-7; 8 positions match TRBD2. The germline gives CDR1 MNHEY, CDR2 SMNVEV (reference sequence). Trimming took 6 bases from V and 4 from J; bases not matched to a gene: 11. This CDR3 has 15 residues. The CDR3 DNA reads TGTGCCAGCAGGTCCCGAGGAGCGGGAGTATACGAGCAGTACTTC. This codes for CASRSRGAGVYEQYF.

This chain joins TRBV9 and TRBJ1-5; a weak D match, TRBD1 (5 bases). The length of the CDR3 is 15 residues. Germline V gives CDR1 SGDLS, CDR2 YYNGEE. V was trimmed by 0 bases and J by 4 bases, leaving 11 bases between them. The CDR3 nucleotides are TGTGCCAGCAGCGTAGGGGGACTGATGAATCAGCCCCAGCATTTT. This gives the protein CASSVGGLMNQPQHF.

This chain joins TRBV5-1 and TRBJ2-5, with 7 nucleotides matching TRBD1. The CDR3 loop spans 14 amino acids. Germline CDR1 and CDR2: SGHRS and YFSETQ. With 4 bases clipped from V and 2 bases from J, the junction kept 5 bases outside the gene matches. CDR3 amino acids: CASSIGQVQETQYF. The CDR3 DNA is TGCGCCAGCAGCATAGGACAGGTGCAAGAGACCCAGTACTTC.

This chain uses TRBV25-1 with TRBJ1-2; D is ambiguous. The CDR3 extends over 16 amino acids. V was pared by 2 bases and J by 7 bases, with 20 bases between. Germline V CDR1 and CDR2: MGHDK, SYGVNS. This CDR3 is CASSEVLGRSASGYTF. As DNA, the CDR3 is TGTGCCAGCAGTGAAGTGTTGGGCAGGTCGGCCAGTGGCTACACCTTC.

The rearrangement links TRBV4-3 to TRBJ2-3, with 14 positions matching TRBD2. CDR3 size: 16 residues. CDR1 is LGHNA and CDR2 is YSLEER in the germline V gene. Trimming at V came to 3 bases and at J to 5 bases, leaving 4 bases not matched to a gene. CDR3 nucleotide sequence: TGCGCCAGCAGCCAGGGACTAGCGGGGGCGGGAGATACGCAGTATTTT. This encodes CASSQGLAGAGDTQYF.